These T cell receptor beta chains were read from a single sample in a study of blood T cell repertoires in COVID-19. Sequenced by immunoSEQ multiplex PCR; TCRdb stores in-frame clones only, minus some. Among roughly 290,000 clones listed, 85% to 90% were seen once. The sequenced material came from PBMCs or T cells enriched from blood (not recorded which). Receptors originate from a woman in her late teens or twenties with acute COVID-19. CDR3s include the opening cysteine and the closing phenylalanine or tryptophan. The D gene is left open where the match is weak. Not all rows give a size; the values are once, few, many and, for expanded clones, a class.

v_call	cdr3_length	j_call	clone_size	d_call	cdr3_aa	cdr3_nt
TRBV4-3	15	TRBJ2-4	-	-	CASSQRGPAKNIQYF	TGCGCCAGCAGCCAAAGAGGCCCTGCCAAAAACATTCAGTACTTC
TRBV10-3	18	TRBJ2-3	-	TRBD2	CAISESIRLAGEFDTQYF	TGTGCCATCAGTGAGTCGATACGACTAGCGGGAGAGTTCGATACGCAGTATTTT
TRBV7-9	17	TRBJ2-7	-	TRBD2	CASSETGTLAGTYEQYF	TGTGCCAGCAGCGAGACAGGGACACTAGCGGGAACCTACGAGCAGTACTTC
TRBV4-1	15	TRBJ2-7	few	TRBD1	CASSASGTGGGEQYF	TGCGCCAGCAGCGCATCCGGGACAGGGGGAGGGGAGCAGTACTTC
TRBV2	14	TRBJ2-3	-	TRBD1	CASSRQGSRDTQYF	TGTGCCAGCAGCCGACAGGGCTCTAGGGATACGCAGTATTTT
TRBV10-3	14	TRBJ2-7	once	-	CAIRGQGQYYEQYF	TGTGCCATCCGTGGGCAGGGGCAATACTACGAGCAGTACTTC
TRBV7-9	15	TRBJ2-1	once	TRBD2	CASSRTSGSSNEQFF	TGTGCCAGCAGCCGTACTAGCGGGAGTTCGAATGAGCAGTTCTTC
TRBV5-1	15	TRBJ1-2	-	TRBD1	CASSQYRGDRQGYTF	TGCGCCAGCAGCCAGTACAGGGGGGATCGTCAGGGCTACACCTTC
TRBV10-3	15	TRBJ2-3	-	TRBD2	CAISGTSGGTDTQYF	TGTGCCATCAGTGGGACTAGCGGAGGCACAGATACGCAGTATTTT
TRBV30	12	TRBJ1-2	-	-	CAWSTEARGYTF	TGTGCCTGGAGTACGGAGGCAAGGGGCTACACCTTC
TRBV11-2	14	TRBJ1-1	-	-	CASSSRRGPTEAFF	TGTGCCAGCAGCTCGAGAAGGGGTCCCACTGAAGCTTTCTTT
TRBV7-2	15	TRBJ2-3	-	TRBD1	CASSLLGQGSDTQYF	TGTGCCAGCAGCCTCCTGGGACAGGGGTCAGATACGCAGTATTTT
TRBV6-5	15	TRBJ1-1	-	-	CASRQRGAPHVEAFF	TGTGCCAGCAGGCAACGGGGGGCGCCCCACGTTGAAGCTTTCTTT
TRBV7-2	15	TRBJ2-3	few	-	CASSPVAASTDTQYF	TGTGCCAGCAGCCCAGTAGCGGCTAGCACAGATACGCAGTATTTT
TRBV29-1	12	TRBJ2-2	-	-	CSAQQATGELFF	TGCAGCGCTCAACAGGCCACCGGGGAGCTGTTTTTT
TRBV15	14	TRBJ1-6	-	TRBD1	CATSRDRGHSPLHF	TGTGCCACCAGCAGGGACAGGGGGCACTCACCCCTCCACTTT
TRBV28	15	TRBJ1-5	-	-	CASSLYKGKNQPQHF	TGTGCCAGCAGTTTATATAAGGGGAAAAATCAGCCCCAGCATTTT
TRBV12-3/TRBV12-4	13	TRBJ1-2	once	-	CASSFPGVYGYTF	TGTGCCAGCAGTTTTCCGGGGGTGTATGGCTACACCTTC
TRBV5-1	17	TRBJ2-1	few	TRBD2	CASSARLAGKRGDEQFF	TGCGCCAGCAGCGCCAGACTAGCGGGAAAGAGGGGTGATGAGCAGTTCTTC
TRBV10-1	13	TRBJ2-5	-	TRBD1	CARRQGGQETQYF	TGCGCCAGACGACAGGGCGGCCAAGAGACCCAGTACTTC
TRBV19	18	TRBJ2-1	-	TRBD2	CASRPLSVGGPSYNEQFF	TGTGCCAGTAGACCACTTAGCGTGGGAGGGCCGTCCTACAATGAGCAGTTCTTC
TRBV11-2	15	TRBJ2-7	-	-	CASSSAGTTRYEQYF	TGTGCCAGCAGTTCCGCCGGGACAACCCGCTACGAGCAGTACTTC
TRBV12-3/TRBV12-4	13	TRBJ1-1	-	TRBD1	CASGRGRLTEAFF	TGTGCCAGCGGCAGGGGGAGATTGACTGAAGCTTTCTTT
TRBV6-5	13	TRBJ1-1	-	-	CASSFRRDTEAFF	TGTGCCAGCAGTTTCAGGCGGGACACTGAAGCTTTCTTT
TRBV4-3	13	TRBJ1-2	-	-	CASSPQGGYGYTF	TGCGCCAGCAGCCCGCAGGGAGGCTATGGCTACACCTTC
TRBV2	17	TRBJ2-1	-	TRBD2	CASGIEVAGSSYNEQFF	TGTGCCAGCGGGATCGAGGTAGCGGGGAGCTCCTACAATGAGCAGTTCTTC
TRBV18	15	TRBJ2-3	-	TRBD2	CASSPRTSSTDTQYF	TGTGCCAGCTCACCTAGGACTAGCAGCACAGATACGCAGTATTTT
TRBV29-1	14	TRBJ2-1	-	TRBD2	CSVSLAVSYNEQFF	TGCAGCGTTTCACTAGCGGTCTCCTACAATGAGCAGTTCTTC
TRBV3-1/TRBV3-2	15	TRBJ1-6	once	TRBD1	CASSQGTGGNSPLHF	TGTGCCAGCAGCCAAGGGACAGGGGGCAATTCACCCCTCCACTTT
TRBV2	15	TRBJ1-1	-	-	CASRKVLGGGTEAFF	TGTGCCAGCAGGAAGGTTTTGGGAGGGGGCACTGAAGCTTTCTTT
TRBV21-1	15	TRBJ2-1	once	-	CASSKPRGGWCEQFF	TGTGCCAGCAGCAAACCCCGGGGAGGTTGGTGTGAGCAGTTCTTC
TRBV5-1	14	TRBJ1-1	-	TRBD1	CASRRQGPYTEAFF	TGCGCCAGCAGACGACAGGGACCCTACACTGAAGCTTTCTTT
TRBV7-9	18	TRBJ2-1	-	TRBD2	CASSLAASGDSSYNEQFF	TGTGCCAGCAGCTTAGCCGCTAGCGGGGACAGCTCCTACAATGAGCAGTTCTTC
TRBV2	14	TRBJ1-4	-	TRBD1	CASRLGQGAKKLFF	TGTGCCAGCAGACTGGGACAGGGGGCTAAAAAACTGTTTTTT
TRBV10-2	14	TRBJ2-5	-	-	CASSETSHGETQYF	TGCGCCAGCAGTGAGACTAGTCACGGGGAGACCCAGTACTTC
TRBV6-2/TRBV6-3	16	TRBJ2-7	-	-	CASSYSREQGSYEQYF	TGTGCCAGCAGTTACAGTCGCGAGCAGGGATCCTACGAGCAGTACTTC
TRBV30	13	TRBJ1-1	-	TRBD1	CASDRGGRPEAFF	TGTGCCTCCGACAGGGGTGGACGTCCTGAAGCTTTCTTT
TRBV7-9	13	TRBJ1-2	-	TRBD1	CASRKGQNYGYTF	TGTGCCAGCAGGAAGGGACAGAACTATGGCTACACCTTC
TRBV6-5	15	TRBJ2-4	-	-	CASSSPNRAKNIQYF	TGTGCCAGCAGCAGTCCCAACAGGGCCAAAAACATTCAGTACTTC
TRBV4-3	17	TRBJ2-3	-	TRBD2	CASSQDFSGSPTDTQYF	TGCGCCAGCAGCCAAGACTTTAGCGGGAGCCCCACAGATACGCAGTATTTT
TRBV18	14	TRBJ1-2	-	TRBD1	CASSPAGQGAGYTF	TGTGCCAGCTCACCAGCCGGACAGGGGGCTGGCTACACCTTC
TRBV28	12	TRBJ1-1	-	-	CASRLQGNEAFF	TGTGCCAGCAGGCTTCAGGGCAATGAAGCTTTCTTT
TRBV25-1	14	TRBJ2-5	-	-	CASSEYSGRETQYF	TGTGCCAGCAGTGAATATTCGGGTAGGGAGACCCAGTACTTC
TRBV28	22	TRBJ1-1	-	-	CASSSILPGSNLYWWSGTEAFF	TGTGCCAGCAGTTCCATCCTCCCGGGGTCAAACCTCTACTGGTGGTCGGGCACTGAAGCTTTCTTT
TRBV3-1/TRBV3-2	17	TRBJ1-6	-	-	CASSQPGHDSYNSPLHF	TGTGCCAGCAGCCAACCAGGGCATGACTCCTATAATTCACCCCTCCACTTT
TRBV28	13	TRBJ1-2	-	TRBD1	CASSLQGAGGYTF	TGTGCCAGCAGTTTACAGGGGGCAGGTGGCTACACCTTC
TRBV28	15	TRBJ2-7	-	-	CASRSGASGSYEQYF	TGTGCCAGCAGATCGGGGGCTAGCGGATCTTACGAGCAGTACTTC
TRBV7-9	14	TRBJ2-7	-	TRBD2	CASSRLAGGYEQYF	TGTGCCAGCAGCCGTCTAGCGGGAGGGTACGAGCAGTACTTC
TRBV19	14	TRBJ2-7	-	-	CASSIIAGPYEQYF	TGTGCCAGTAGTATAATCGCAGGGCCCTACGAGCAGTACTTC